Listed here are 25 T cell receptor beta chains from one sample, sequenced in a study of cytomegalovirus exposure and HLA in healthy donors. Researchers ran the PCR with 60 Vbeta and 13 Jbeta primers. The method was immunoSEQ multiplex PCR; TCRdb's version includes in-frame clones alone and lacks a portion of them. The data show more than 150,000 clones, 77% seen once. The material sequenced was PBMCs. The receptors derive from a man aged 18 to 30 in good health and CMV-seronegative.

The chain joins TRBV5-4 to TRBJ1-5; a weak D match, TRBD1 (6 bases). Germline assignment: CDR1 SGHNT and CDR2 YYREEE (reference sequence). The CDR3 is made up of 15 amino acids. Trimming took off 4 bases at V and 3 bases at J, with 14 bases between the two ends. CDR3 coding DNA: TGTGCCAGCAGCCCCGGGGGGGGGCACAATCAGCCCCAGCATTTT. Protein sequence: CASSPGGGHNQPQHF.

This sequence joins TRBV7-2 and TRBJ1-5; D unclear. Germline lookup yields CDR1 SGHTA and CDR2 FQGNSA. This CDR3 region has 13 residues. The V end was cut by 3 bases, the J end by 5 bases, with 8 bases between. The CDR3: CASSLTLDQPQHF. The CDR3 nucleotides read TGTGCCAGCAGCTTGACACTTGATCAGCCCCAGCATTTT. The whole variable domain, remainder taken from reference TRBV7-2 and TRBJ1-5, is GAGVSQSPSNKVTEKGKDVELRCDPISGHTALYWYRQSLGQGLEFLIYFQGNSAPDKSGLPSDRFSAERTGGSVSTLTIQRTQQEDSAVYLCASSLTLDQPQHFGDGTRLSIL.

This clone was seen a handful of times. The CDR3: CASSRLRTPAETQYF. CDR3 nucleotide sequence: TGTGCCAGCAGCCGACTCAGGACTCCAGCGGAGACCCAGTACTTC. The genes are TRBV14 and TRBJ2-5, with a possible D match to TRBD2 (5 bases). V lost 4 bases and J 5 bases, leaving 17 bases between the germline ends. Per germline, CDR1 SGHDN and CDR2 FVKESK. This CDR3 is built from 15 residues. Full variable domain (outside the CDR3, taken from reference TRBV14 and TRBJ2-5): EAGVTQFPSHSVIEKGQTVTLRCDPISGHDNLYWYRRVMGKEIKFLLHFVKESKQDESGMPNNRFLAERTGGTYSTLKVQPAELEDSGVYFCASSRLRTPAETQYFGPGTRLLVL.

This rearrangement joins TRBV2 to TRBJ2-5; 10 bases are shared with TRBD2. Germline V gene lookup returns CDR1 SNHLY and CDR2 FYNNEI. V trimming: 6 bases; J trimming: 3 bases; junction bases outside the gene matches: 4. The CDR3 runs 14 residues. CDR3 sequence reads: CASRLGLAEETQYF. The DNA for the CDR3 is TGTGCCAGCAGACTTGGACTAGCGGAAGAGACCCAGTACTTC.

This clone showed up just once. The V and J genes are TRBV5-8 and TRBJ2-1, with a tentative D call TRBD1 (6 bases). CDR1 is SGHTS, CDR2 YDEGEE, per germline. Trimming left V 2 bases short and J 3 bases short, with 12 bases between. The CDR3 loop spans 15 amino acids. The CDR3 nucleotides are TGTGCCAGCAGCTTAGGACAGACCCTCTACAATGAGCAGTTCTTC. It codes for CASSLGQTLYNEQFF.

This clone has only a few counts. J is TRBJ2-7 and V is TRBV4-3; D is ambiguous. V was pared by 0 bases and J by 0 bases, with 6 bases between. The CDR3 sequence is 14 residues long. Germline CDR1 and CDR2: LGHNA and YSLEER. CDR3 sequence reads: CASSQDAVSYEQYF. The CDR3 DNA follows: TGCGCCAGCAGCCAAGATGCGGTCTCCTACGAGCAGTACTTC.

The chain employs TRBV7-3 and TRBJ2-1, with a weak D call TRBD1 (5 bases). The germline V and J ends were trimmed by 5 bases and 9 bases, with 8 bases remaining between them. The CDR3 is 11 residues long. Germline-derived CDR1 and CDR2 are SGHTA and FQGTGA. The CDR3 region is CASSAQGEQFF. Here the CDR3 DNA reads TGTGCCAGCAGCGCTCAGGGTGAGCAGTTCTTC.

The CDR3 DNA sequence: TGTGCCAGCAGCCCTGGACAGACCGGACGCACCATATATTTT. Translated: CASSPGQTGRTIYF. The chain employs TRBV9 and TRBJ1-3, with a possible D match to TRBD1 (6 bases). CDR1 is SGDLS, CDR2 YYNGEE, per germline. Trimming removed 4 bases at V and 9 bases at J, with 17 bases between. The CDR3 runs to 14 residues.

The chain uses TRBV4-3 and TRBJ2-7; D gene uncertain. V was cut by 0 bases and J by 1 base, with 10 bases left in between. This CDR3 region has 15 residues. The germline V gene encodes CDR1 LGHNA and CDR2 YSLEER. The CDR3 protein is CASSQEYSRSYEQYF. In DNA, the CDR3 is TGCGCCAGCAGCCAAGAGTACAGCCGTTCCTACGAGCAGTACTTC.

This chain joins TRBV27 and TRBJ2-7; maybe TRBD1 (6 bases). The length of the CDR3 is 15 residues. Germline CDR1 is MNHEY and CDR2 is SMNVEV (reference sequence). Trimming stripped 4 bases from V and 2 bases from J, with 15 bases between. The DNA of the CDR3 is TGTGCCAGCAGTTGGACGGGACACCTCCCCTACGAGCAGTACTTC. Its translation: CASSWTGHLPYEQYF.

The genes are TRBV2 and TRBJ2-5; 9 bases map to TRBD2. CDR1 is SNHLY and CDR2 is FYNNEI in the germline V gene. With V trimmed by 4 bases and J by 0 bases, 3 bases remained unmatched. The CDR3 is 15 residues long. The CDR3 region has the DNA TGTGCCAGCAGTGGACTAGCGGTATACCAAGAGACCCAGTACTTC. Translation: CASSGLAVYQETQYF.

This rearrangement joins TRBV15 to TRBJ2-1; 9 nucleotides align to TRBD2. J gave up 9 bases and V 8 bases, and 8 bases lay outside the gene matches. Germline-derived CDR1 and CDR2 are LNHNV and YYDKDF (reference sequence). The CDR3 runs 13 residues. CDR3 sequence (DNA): TGTGCCACCGGGGTAGCGGGAGTTCGTGAGCAGTTCTTC. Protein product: CATGVAGVREQFF.

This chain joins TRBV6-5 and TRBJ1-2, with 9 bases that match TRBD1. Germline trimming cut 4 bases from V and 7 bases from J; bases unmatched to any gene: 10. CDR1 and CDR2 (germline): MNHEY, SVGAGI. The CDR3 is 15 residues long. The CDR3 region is CASSWFNRGQGGYTF. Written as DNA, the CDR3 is TGTGCCAGCAGTTGGTTTAACAGGGGGCAGGGTGGCTACACCTTC.

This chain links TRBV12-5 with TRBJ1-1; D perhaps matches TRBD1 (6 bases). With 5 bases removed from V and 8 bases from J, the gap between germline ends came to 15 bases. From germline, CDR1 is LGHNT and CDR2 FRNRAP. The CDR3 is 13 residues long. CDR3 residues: CASGQWTESEAFF. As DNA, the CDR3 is TGTGCTAGTGGTCAATGGACAGAGTCAGAAGCTTTCTTT.

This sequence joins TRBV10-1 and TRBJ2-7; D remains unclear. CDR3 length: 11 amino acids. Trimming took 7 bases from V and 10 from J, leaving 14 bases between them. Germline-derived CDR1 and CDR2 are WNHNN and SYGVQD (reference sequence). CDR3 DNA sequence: TGCGCCAGCATCCAAAATTTGAGACAGTACTTC. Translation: CASIQNLRQYF.

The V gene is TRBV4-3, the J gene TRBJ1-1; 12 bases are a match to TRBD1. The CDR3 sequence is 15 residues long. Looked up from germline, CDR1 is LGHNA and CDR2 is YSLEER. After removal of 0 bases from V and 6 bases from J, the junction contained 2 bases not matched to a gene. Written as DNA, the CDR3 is TGCGCCAGCAGCCAAGATGGGACAGGGGGCCCTGAAGCTTTCTTT. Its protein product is CASSQDGTGGPEAFF.

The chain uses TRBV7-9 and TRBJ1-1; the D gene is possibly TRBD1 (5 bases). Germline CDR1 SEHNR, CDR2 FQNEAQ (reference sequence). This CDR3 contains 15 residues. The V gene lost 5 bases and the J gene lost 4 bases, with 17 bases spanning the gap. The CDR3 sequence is CASSAWGESGTEAFF. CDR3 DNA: TGTGCCAGCAGCGCCTGGGGGGAGTCGGGCACTGAAGCTTTCTTT. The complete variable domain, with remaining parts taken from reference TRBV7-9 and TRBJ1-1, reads DTGVSQNPRHKITKRGQNVTFRCDPISEHNRLYWYRQTLGQGPEFLTYFQNEAQLEKSRLLSDRFSAERPKGSFSTLEIQRTEQGDSAMYLCASSAWGESGTEAFFGQGTRLTVV.

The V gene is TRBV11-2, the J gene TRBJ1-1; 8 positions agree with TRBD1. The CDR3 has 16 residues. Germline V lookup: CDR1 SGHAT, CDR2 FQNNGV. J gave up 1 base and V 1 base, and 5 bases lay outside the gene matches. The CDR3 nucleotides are TGTGCCAGCAGCTTAGCAGGGGGCATAAGGAACACTGAAGCTTTCTTT. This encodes CASSLAGGIRNTEAFF.

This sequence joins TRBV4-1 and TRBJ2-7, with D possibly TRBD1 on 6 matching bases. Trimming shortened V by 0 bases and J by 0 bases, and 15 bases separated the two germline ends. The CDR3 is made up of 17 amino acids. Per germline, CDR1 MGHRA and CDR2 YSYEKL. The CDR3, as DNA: TGCGCCAGCAGCCAAGAAAGAGGCAGGGGACGCTCCTACGAGCAGTACTTC. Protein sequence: CASSQERGRGRSYEQYF.

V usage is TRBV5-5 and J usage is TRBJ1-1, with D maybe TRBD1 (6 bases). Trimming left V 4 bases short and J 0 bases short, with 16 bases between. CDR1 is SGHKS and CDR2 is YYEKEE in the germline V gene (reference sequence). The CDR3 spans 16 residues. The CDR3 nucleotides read TGTGCCAGCAGCATAACACGGACAGTTTTGAACACTGAAGCTTTCTTT. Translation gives CASSITRTVLNTEAFF.

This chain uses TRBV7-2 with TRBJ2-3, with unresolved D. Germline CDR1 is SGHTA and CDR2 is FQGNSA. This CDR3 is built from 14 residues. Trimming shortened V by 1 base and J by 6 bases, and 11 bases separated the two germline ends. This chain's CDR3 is CASSLGSLTDTQYF. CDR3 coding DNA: TGTGCCAGCAGCTTAGGGAGTCTGACTGATACGCAGTATTTT.

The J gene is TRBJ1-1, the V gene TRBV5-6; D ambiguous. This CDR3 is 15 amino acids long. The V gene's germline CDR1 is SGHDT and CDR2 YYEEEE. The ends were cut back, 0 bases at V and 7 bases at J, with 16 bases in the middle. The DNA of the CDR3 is TGTGCCAGCAGCTTGGGGTCTCTTCACGCGGGTGAAGCTTTCTTT. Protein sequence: CASSLGSLHAGEAFF.

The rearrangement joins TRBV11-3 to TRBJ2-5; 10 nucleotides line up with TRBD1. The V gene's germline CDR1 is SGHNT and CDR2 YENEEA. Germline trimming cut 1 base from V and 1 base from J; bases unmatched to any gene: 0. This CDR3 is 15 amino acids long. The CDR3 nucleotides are TGTGCCAGCAGCTTAGGGGACAGGGGCCAAGAGACCCAGTACTTC. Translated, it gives CASSLGDRGQETQYF.

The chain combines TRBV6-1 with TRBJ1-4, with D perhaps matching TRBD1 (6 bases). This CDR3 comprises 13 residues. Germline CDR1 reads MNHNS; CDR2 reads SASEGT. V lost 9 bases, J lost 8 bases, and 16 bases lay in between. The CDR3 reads CASQTRTAEKLFF. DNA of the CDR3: TGTGCCAGTCAGACCAGGACAGCGGAAAAACTGTTTTTT.

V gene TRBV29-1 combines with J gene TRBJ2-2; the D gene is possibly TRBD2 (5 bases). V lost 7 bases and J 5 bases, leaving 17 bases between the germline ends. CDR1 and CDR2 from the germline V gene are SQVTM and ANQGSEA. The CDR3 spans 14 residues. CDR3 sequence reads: CSARSPRGTGELFF. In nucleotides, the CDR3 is TGCAGCGCTAGAAGTCCCCGCGGGACCGGGGAGCTGTTTTTT.